The rows below give T cell receptor beta chains drawn from one sample of a study of blood T cell repertoires in COVID-19. Profiled with immunoSEQ multiplex PCR; TCRdb holds only in-frame clones, not every one. The top ten clones hold around 1% of a sample with a few hundred thousand clones, approximately 86% of them seen once. Sequenced material: PBMCs or T cells enriched from blood (not recorded which). These receptors were collected from a woman between 25 and 40 years old who had recovered from COVID-19. Each CDR3 is given with its conserved first and last residue. Each record gives: clone size, V gene, D gene, J gene, CDR3 protein, CDR3 DNA. A D gene is named only where the DNA matches it firmly. Size is stated for part of the rows, as once, few or many counts, or as a class when the clone is expanded.

NA	TRBV11-3	NA	TRBJ1-5	CASSLVGQRIRQPQHF	TGTGCCAGCAGCTTAGTGGGACAAAGGATAAGGCAGCCCCAGCATTTT
NA	TRBV7-6	NA	TRBJ1-6	CASSLMQGNNSPLHF	TGTGCCAGCAGCTTAATGCAGGGCAATAATTCACCCCTCCACTTT
NA	TRBV3-1/TRBV3-2	TRBD1	TRBJ1-2	CASSRGQATGYTF	TGTGCCAGCAGCCGGGGACAGGCGACTGGCTACACCTTC
NA	TRBV9	NA	TRBJ1-3	CASSARDSGNTIYF	TGTGCCAGCAGCGCCCGGGACTCTGGAAACACCATATATTTT
NA	TRBV3-1/TRBV3-2	TRBD2	TRBJ2-1	CASSHKILAGGPGNEQFF	TGTGCCAGCAGCCACAAAATCCTAGCGGGAGGGCCGGGCAATGAGCAGTTCTTC
NA	TRBV10-3	TRBD2	TRBJ2-3	CAISPLPLSGGSDTQYF	TGTGCCATCAGCCCACTGCCCCTCAGCGGGGGCTCAGATACGCAGTATTTT
NA	TRBV4-3	NA	TRBJ1-1	CASSQVAGNTEAFF	TGCGCCAGCAGCCAAGTGGCCGGGAACACTGAAGCCTTCTTT
NA	TRBV9	NA	TRBJ1-1	CASTSGNTEAFF	TGTGCCAGCACCAGCGGGAACACTGAAGCTTTCTTT
NA	TRBV28	NA	TRBJ1-5	CASSPQFLSQPQHF	TGTGCCAGCAGTCCCCAGTTTCTTAGCCAGCCCCAGCATTTT
NA	TRBV6-2/TRBV6-3	NA	TRBJ1-6	CASSYYLDSNNSPLHF	TGTGCCAGCAGTTACTATTTGGACAGCAATAATTCACCCCTCCACTTT
few	TRBV18	NA	TRBJ1-1	CASSLTVETEAFF	TGTGCCAGCTCCCTGACAGTAGAGACTGAAGCTTTCTTT
NA	TRBV7-2	TRBD2	TRBJ2-3	CASRLTSGGTTDTQYF	TGTGCCAGCAGATTGACTAGCGGGGGGACCACAGATACGCAGTATTTT
NA	TRBV5-4	NA	TRBJ1-3	CASSLAAGTGNTIYF	TGTGCCAGCAGCTTGGCTGCGGGAACGGGAAACACCATATATTTT
NA	TRBV27	TRBD2	TRBJ2-1	CASSLEGAGGPYNEQFF	TGTGCCAGCAGTTTAGAGGGAGCGGGAGGGCCGTACAATGAGCAGTTCTTC
few	TRBV2	NA	TRBJ1-1	CASSRGMNTEAFF	TGTGCCAGCAGTCGGGGGATGAACACTGAAGCTTTCTTT
NA	TRBV5-4	TRBD2	TRBJ2-2	CASSVSGRADTGELFF	TGTGCCAGCAGCGTTAGCGGGAGGGCCGACACCGGGGAGCTGTTTTTT
NA	TRBV3-1/TRBV3-2	NA	TRBJ1-2	CASSQSLGGYTF	TGTGCCAGCAGCCAGTCCCTTGGCGGCTACACCTTC
NA	TRBV28	NA	TRBJ1-2	CASITGGGALAYGYTF	TGTGCCAGCATCACCGGGGGGGGCGCCTTGGCCTATGGCTACACCTTC
NA	TRBV7-9	NA	TRBJ2-7	CASSFTFAPYEQYF	TGTGCCAGCAGCTTCACTTTCGCGCCCTACGAGCAGTACTTC
once	TRBV5-1	NA	TRBJ2-1	CASSLRTLATLNEQFF	TGCGCCAGCAGCCTAAGGACCCTAGCCACTCTCAATGAGCAGTTCTTC